This record covers a single TCR beta chain. This specimen includes other DNA sequences encoding the same CDR3. This record comes from a study of shared clonotypes between healthy human individuals. Assay used: immunoSEQ multiplex PCR; TCRdb lists only in-frame clones, some missing. The sample yields almost 750,000 clones, 55% to 80% seen once. Looked up from germline, CDR1 is MNHNS and CDR2 is SASEGT. The CDR3 has 14 amino acids. Trimming cost V 7 bases and J 4 bases, with 17 bases left between them. The material sequenced was memory CD4+ T cells sorted from blood. Specified subset: CD45RA-negative fraction. The sequence was collected from a woman aged 25 to 39 in good health. The chain uses TRBV6-1 and TRBJ2-7; TRBD1 might be the D (6 bases). CDR3 loop: CASNPGQGLYEQYF. CDR3 nucleotide sequence: TGTGCCAGCAATCCGGGACAAGGGTTGTACGAGCAGTACTTC.